The 30 T cell receptor beta chains listed next were all sequenced from one sample in a study of memory CD4+ T cells and cytomegalovirus serostatus (dated by TCRdb to between 2019 and 2020). The library came from the immunoSEQ multiplex PCR assay. TCRdb provides this immuneACCESS table in a form limited to in-frame rearrangements. Some clones are lacking; in checked studies, under half of them reflect an unresolved V gene, and why the rest are absent is not known. This sample is represented by over 50,000 clones; 75% to 85% of them were singletons. The ten largest clones take up roughly 0.88% of the sample. Single viable CD3+CD4+CD8-CD45RO+ cells were sorted as memory CD4+ T cells on a FACSAria II. Sample: memory CD4+ T cells from blood. These receptors all come from an adult in good health and CMV-seronegative.

The CDR3 nucleotides read TGTGCCAGCAGTGAAGAAAGGCTTTCAAACCAGCCCCAGCATTTT. Its translation is CASSEERLSNQPQHF. The chain carries TRBV6-1 and TRBJ1-5, with D uncertain. Trimming cost V 1 base and J 7 bases, with 14 bases left between them. CDR3 length equals 15 residues. The V gene's germline CDR1 is MNHNS and CDR2 SASEGT.

The chain is built from TRBV4-2 and TRBJ2-6; 7 bases agree with TRBD1. The ends lost 4 bases at V and 0 bases at J; junction bases unmatched: 9. Germline loops: CDR1 LGHNA, CDR2 YNFKEQ. The CDR3 runs to 18 residues. The CDR3: CASSPIQGLVSGANVLTF. CDR3 in DNA: TGTGCCAGCAGCCCTATACAGGGGTTGGTCTCTGGGGCCAACGTCCTGACTTTC.

V is TRBV2 and J is TRBJ1-2, with a possible D match to TRBD1 (6 bases). CDR3 length: 15 residues. Trimming pared 1 base from V and 4 bases from J, leaving 13 bases between. Germline-derived CDR1 and CDR2 are SNHLY and FYNNEI. CDR3 residues: CASSEDRVEAYGYTF. In nucleotides, the CDR3 is TGTGCCAGCAGTGAAGACAGGGTGGAGGCCTATGGCTACACCTTC.

The rearrangement links TRBV7-2 to TRBJ2-7; 8 nucleotides agree with TRBD1. After removal of 3 bases from V and 0 bases from J, the junction contained 4 bases not matched to a gene. CDR3 length equals 15 residues. Germline loops: CDR1 SGHTA, CDR2 FQGNSA. The CDR3 protein is CASSFDRGSSYEQYF. In DNA form, the CDR3 reads TGTGCCAGCAGCTTCGACAGGGGTAGCTCCTACGAGCAGTACTTC.

The J gene is TRBJ1-2, the V gene TRBV6-1; tentative D call: TRBD1 (5 bases). The V gene lost 0 bases and the J gene lost 6 bases, with 14 bases spanning the gap. From germline, CDR1 is MNHNS and CDR2 SASEGT. This CDR3 spans 15 amino acids. This CDR3 is CASSEALIQDDGYTF. CDR3 DNA sequence: TGTGCCAGCAGTGAAGCGCTGATACAGGATGATGGCTACACCTTC.

This rearrangement joins TRBV2 to TRBJ2-2; 8 bases align to TRBD2. CDR1 is SNHLY and CDR2 is FYNNEI in the germline V gene. V shed 8 bases, J shed 0 bases, and the junction held 11 bases outside the gene matches. CDR3 length: 17 amino acids. CDR3 bases: TGTGCCAGCTCCGAGGGGCGGGGGGCCTCGAACACCGGGGAGCTGTTTTTT. This encodes CASSEGRGASNTGELFF.

The DNA for the CDR3 is TGTGCCAGCCATACCCCCGGCAGGCCGCCGGGCTACACCTTC. Translation gives CASHTPGRPPGYTF. This chain uses TRBV5-4 with TRBJ1-2; unclear D gene. The CDR3 is made up of 14 amino acids. V was clipped by 7 bases and J by 8 bases, with 21 bases between them. The germline V gene has CDR1 SGHNT and CDR2 YYREEE (reference sequence).

V usage is TRBV4-1 and J usage is TRBJ1-6; the D gene is possibly TRBD1 (5 bases). This CDR3 is 14 amino acids long. V shed 2 bases and J shed 10 bases, with 12 bases lying between them. CDR1 MGHRA and CDR2 YSYEKL come from the germline V gene. The CDR3 loop is CASSQPWRGSPLHF. DNA for the CDR3: TGCGCCAGCAGCCAACCTTGGAGGGGATCACCCCTCCACTTT.

The chain combines TRBV29-1 with TRBJ2-2; either TRBD1 or TRBD2 may supply D (5 bases each). The CDR3 has 13 residues. Per the germline V gene, CDR1 is SQVTM and CDR2 is ANQGSEA. Trimming shortened V by 7 bases and J by 11 bases, and 20 bases separated the two germline ends. DNA of the CDR3: TGCAGCGCCTCAAAGTCCAGGGACCATGAGCTGTTTTTT. This encodes CSASKSRDHELFF.

V gene TRBV11-2 combines with J gene TRBJ2-5; 12 nucleotides line up with TRBD2. This CDR3 has 16 residues. CDR1 is SGHAT, CDR2 FQNNGV, per germline. Losses at the gene ends were 5 bases for V and 5 bases for J; bases not matched to a gene: 9. CDR3 nucleotide sequence: TGTGCCAGCAGCCCCCAACTAGCGGGGGGACGGGAGACCCAGTACTTC. It codes for CASSPQLAGGRETQYF.

The chain combines TRBV21-1 with TRBJ1-2. TRBV21-1 is a pseudogene. The CDR3 is made up of 16 amino acids. Here the CDR3 reads CASSTSERDLLLGYTF. CDR3 bases: TGTGCCAGCAGCACGTCCGAGCGCGATTTGCTTCTTGGCTACACCTTC.

The CDR3 DNA reads TGCAGCGGCCGGGTCGCGGGGGGCACAGATACGCAGTATTTT. Residues: CSGRVAGGTDTQYF. V gene TRBV29-1 combines with J gene TRBJ2-3, with 7 bases lining up with TRBD2. CDR3 length: 14 amino acids. V was clipped by 7 bases and J by 1 base; unmatched bases: 8. CDR1 is SQVTM and CDR2 is ANQGSEA in the germline V gene.

This rearrangement joins TRBV25-1 to TRBJ1-1; possible D gene TRBD1, 6 bases. Trimming pared 4 bases from V and 6 bases from J, leaving 15 bases between. Looked up from germline, CDR1 is MGHDK and CDR2 is SYGVNS. The CDR3 consists of 14 residues. CDR3 residues: CASSAPGWTAEAFF. As DNA, the CDR3 is TGTGCCAGCAGTGCCCCCGGGTGGACAGCTGAAGCTTTCTTT.

The chain employs TRBV6-1 and TRBJ1-3; D uncertain. There are 14 residues in the CDR3. Trimming shortened V by 8 bases and J by 1 base, and 12 bases separated the two germline ends. Germline lookup yields CDR1 MNHNS and CDR2 SASEGT. In nucleotides, the CDR3 is TGTGCCAGCGGCCGGATTGGATCTGGAAACACCATATATTTT. This gives the protein CASGRIGSGNTIYF.

The chain employs TRBV5-6 and TRBJ2-5, with 7 nucleotides matching TRBD1. Germline-derived CDR1 and CDR2 are SGHDT and YYEEEE. The CDR3 extends over 16 amino acids. V lost 4 bases to trimming and J lost 0 bases; unmatched junction nucleotides: 9. CDR3 amino acids: CASSPLRTGHQETQYF. For the CDR3, the DNA is TGTGCCAGCAGCCCGCTGCGGACAGGCCACCAAGAGACCCAGTACTTC.

J is TRBJ2-2 and V is TRBV5-1; possible D gene TRBD1, 6 bases. Germline CDR1 and CDR2: SGHRS and YFSETQ. V gave up 0 bases and J gave up 4 bases, with 10 bases separating them. CDR3 length: 15 amino acids. CDR3: CASSLGSGVTGELFF. CDR3 DNA: TGCGCCAGCAGCTTGGGGTCAGGGGTCACCGGGGAGCTGTTTTTT.

J is TRBJ1-1 and V is TRBV5-1, with TRBD1 as a possible D gene (6 bases). Germline CDR1 and CDR2: SGHRS and YFSETQ. The CDR3 totals 16 residues. Trimming shortened V by 0 bases and J by 1 base, and 13 bases separated the two germline ends. CDR3 nucleotides: TGCGCCAGCAGCTTGGCGGCAGGGGAGAAGAACACTGAAGCTTTCTTT. It specifies CASSLAAGEKNTEAFF.

The chain combines TRBV20-1 with TRBJ1-2; D call uncertain. The V gene's germline CDR1 is DFQATT and CDR2 SNEGSKA (reference sequence). V was pared by 4 bases and J by 1 base, with 4 bases between. The CDR3 extends over 11 amino acids. The CDR3 spells CSAMFNYGYTF. CDR3 nucleotide sequence: TGCAGTGCTATGTTTAACTATGGCTACACCTTC.

The V call is TRBV10-3, the J call TRBJ2-6, with 8 bases matching TRBD1. The length of the CDR3 is 14 residues. CDR1 is ENHRY and CDR2 is SYGVKD in the germline V gene. V gave up 6 bases and J gave up 6 bases; unmatched junction bases: 4. The CDR3 DNA sequence: TGTGCCATCAGCCCAGGGGGCGAGGCCAACGTCCTGACTTTC. Encoded protein: CAISPGGEANVLTF.

A few counts support this clone. The chain combines TRBV10-1 with TRBJ1-4, with TRBD1 identical over 7 bases. CDR3 length: 14 residues. The V gene's germline CDR1 is WNHNN and CDR2 SYGVQD (reference sequence). V shed 3 bases and J 5 bases; nucleotides not matched to a gene: 3. This CDR3 reads CASSDGTANEKLFF. The CDR3 nucleotides are TGCGCCAGCAGTGATGGGACAGCAAATGAAAAACTGTTTTTT.

This clone has more than one count but fewer than ten. This chain links TRBV30 with TRBJ1-1; D not resolved. CDR3 size: 13 residues. The germline V gene has CDR1 GTSNPN and CDR2 SVGIG (reference sequence). V was trimmed by 4 bases and J by 1 base, leaving 10 bases between them. CDR3 region: CAWNRVPNTEAFF. The CDR3 nucleotides are TGTGCCTGGAACCGCGTACCGAACACTGAAGCTTTCTTT.

The genes are TRBV6-1 and TRBJ1-5; D not resolved. The V end was cut by 2 bases, the J end by 6 bases, with 5 bases between. From germline, CDR1 is MNHNS and CDR2 SASEGT. This CDR3 has 12 amino acids. CDR3: CASSEIPQPQHF. The CDR3 nucleotides are TGTGCCAGCAGTGAAATTCCTCAGCCCCAGCATTTT.

The sample holds one count of this clone. The chain carries TRBV5-1 and TRBJ1-4; 9 nucleotides agree with TRBD1. This CDR3 has 16 amino acids. J lost 6 bases, V lost 0 bases, and 6 bases had no gene match. Germline CDR1 reads SGHRS; CDR2 reads YFSETQ. CDR3 DNA sequence: TGCGCCAGCAGCTTGGGCGTTAGGACAGGGGATGAAAAACTGTTTTTT. Translated: CASSLGVRTGDEKLFF.

The chain couples TRBV11-3 to TRBJ2-7; D is unresolved. V was trimmed by 5 bases and J by 0 bases, leaving 11 bases between them. The CDR3 sequence is 14 residues long. The germline CDR1 and CDR2 sequences are SGHNT and YENEEA. CDR3 sequence (DNA): TGTGCCAGCAGCCCCGAACGTGACTCCTACGAGCAGTACTTC. As protein: CASSPERDSYEQYF.

The J gene is TRBJ2-2, the V gene TRBV2, with D hard to call. In germline, CDR1 is SNHLY, CDR2 FYNNEI. The CDR3 has 16 residues. V was pared by 2 bases and J by 0 bases, with 10 bases between. The CDR3 DNA reads TGTGCCAGCAGTGAATTCGGGCAGGCGAACACCGGGGAGCTGTTTTTT. Protein: CASSEFGQANTGELFF.

The rearrangement uses TRBV28 and TRBJ2-6; D possibly corresponds to TRBD1 (6 bases). CDR1 MDHEN and CDR2 SYDVKM come from the germline V gene. The V end was cut by 6 bases, the J end by 0 bases, with 9 bases between. This CDR3 comprises 15 residues. CDR3 sequence: CASRPGDSGANVLTF. The CDR3 nucleotides read TGTGCCAGCAGGCCAGGGGACTCTGGGGCCAACGTCCTGACTTTC.

The chain recombines TRBV6-1 with TRBJ2-3, with D possibly matching TRBD2 (6 bases). The ends were cut back, 5 bases at V and 1 base at J, with 10 bases in the middle. CDR1 MNHNS and CDR2 SASEGT come from the germline V gene. The CDR3 has 14 residues. CDR3 sequence: CASSPTRRTDTQYF. Here the CDR3 DNA reads TGTGCCAGCAGTCCGACTAGGCGCACAGATACGCAGTATTTT.

V is TRBV7-2 and J is TRBJ1-2; D not certain. The germline CDR1 and CDR2 sequences are SGHTA and FQGNSA. Trimming pared 0 bases from V and 4 bases from J, leaving 18 bases between. The CDR3 totals 17 residues. The CDR3 bases are TGTGCCAGCAGCTTAGCTCCCCAGGTCCCCACACCCTATGGCTACACCTTC. Protein product: CASSLAPQVPTPYGYTF.

The rearrangement uses TRBV11-2 and TRBJ2-1; D is ambiguous. V was cut by 1 base and J by 12 bases, with 16 bases left in between. The CDR3 consists of 14 residues. CDR1 and CDR2 from the germline V gene are SGHAT and FQNNGV. CDR3 sequence (DNA): TGTGCCAGCAGCTTAGGGGGTCTGGGCTCGGTGCAGTTCTTC. Protein sequence: CASSLGGLGSVQFF.

V gene TRBV5-5 combines with J gene TRBJ1-5; unclear D gene. The CDR3 contains 15 residues. The germline V and J ends were trimmed by 1 base and 0 bases, with 8 bases remaining between them. From germline, CDR1 is SGHKS and CDR2 YYEKEE (reference sequence). DNA of the CDR3: TGTGCCAGCAGCTTGACCAGTAATAGCAATCAGCCCCAGCATTTT. This gives the protein CASSLTSNSNQPQHF.